This T cell receptor (beta chain) was sequenced in a study of T cell responses to AZD1222 COVID-19 vaccine (dated by TCRdb to about 2021). About the investigation overall: AZD1222 recipients given second doses at about 4 weeks or at about 12 weeks were pooled, since spike-specific TCR depth and breadth were not found to differ between the two schedules. A total of just over 230 trial participants underwent TCR sequencing, of whom roughly 210 had received two doses of AZD1222 and some 25 had received two doses of the MenACWY control vaccine. Enrollment into the trials was organized by age into subgroups of 18-55, 56-69 and 70-plus years, and those subgroups contained roughly 140, 27 and 60 TCR-sequenced participants, respectively. What the work shows at the level of the full study, not this receptor alone: Reportedly, almost half of the unique spike-specific TCRs recognized epitopes lying outside the regions that are mutated in the B.1.351 and B.1.1.7 variants. Vaccine-associated CD4 TCRs spanned the whole spike protein, with dominant responses in regions 160-218 and 743-854. No day 14 peak-response samples were available, so repertoires were characterized only after the peak T cell response. Conclusions about previously exposed vaccinees were limited because only 6 or 7 AZD1222 recipients were SARS-CoV-2 seropositive at baseline. A significant rise in spike-specific TCR breadth and depth was observed after two AZD1222 doses relative to day 0 and relative to MenACWY recipients. Participants were mostly white British, with more females than males. The authors suggested clonal diversity may have been underestimated. In the small 56-69-year group, the increase in depth fell short of significance, most likely because of low power.

For CDR1 and CDR2, the germline V gene lists SGHRS and YFSETQ. V has 0 bases trimmed and J has 4 bases trimmed; junction bases matching no gene number 8. The CDR3, cysteine through phenylalanine, is 17 amino acids long. Only the CDR3 region is kept as DNA, spanning 51 bases read in frame from base 1. Explained via the paper, the time point label denotes: baseline before first vaccination. Samples from vaccinated people were obtained from the UK trials COV001 and COV002, which included a single-blind randomized controlled phase 2/3 trial of AZD1222 (ChAdOx1 nCoV-19) in healthy adults. For TCRbeta chain sequencing, PBMC samples from trial participants were taken at day 0 and at day 28 after the second dose. About this clone: What this receptor recognizes is not known. Nothing much larger sits one base from this clone, and base qualities are not available.

The CDR3 regions of human TCRbeta chains were analyzed by immunosequencing. From the authors' description of their analysis: Repertoire TCRs were checked for matches against a reference library of SARS-CoV-2-specific TCRs that had been generated using the MIRA antigen-specificity platform. Breadth was defined as the fraction of unique TCRs that were SARS-CoV-2-associated. Depth was defined as the fraction of total T cells that were SARS-CoV-2-associated. Using the MIRA data, each spike-specific TCR was assigned both to the spike region to which the TCR was reactive and to a CD4 or CD8 class. Log10-transformed breadth and depth values were compared by one-way ANOVA with Sidak's multiple comparisons tests. TCRdb provides this immuneACCESS table in a form limited to in-frame rearrangements. Some clones are lacking; in checked studies, under half of them reflect an unresolved V gene, and why the rest are absent is not known. The V and J calls and clone size come from that table; D and trimming were worked out from the DNA. The sample table records about 85,000 clones; roughly nine tenths of these occur just once. Around 6.7% of the sample rests with the top ten.

Here the chain combines TRBV5-1 and TRBJ2-1, and 9 bases in between align with TRBD1. The material sequenced was peripheral blood, taken on day 0 of AZD1222 vaccination. The sequence derives from an adult in good health. The CDR3: CASSLGPRDRVYNEQFF. The DNA reads TGCGCCAGCAGCTTGGGTCCCCGGGACAGGGTATACAATGAGCAGTTCTTC.